The rows below give T cell receptor beta chains drawn from one sample of a study of blood T cell repertoires in COVID-19. Here immunoSEQ multiplex PCR was the method, and the copy in TCRdb shows in-frame clones only, minus some. This table has a few hundred thousand clones, 86% appearing once. Sequencing was done on a sample of peripheral blood. The receptor source for this set is a man aged 80 or over with acute or convalescent COVID-19. Each CDR3 is given with its conserved first and last residue. The D gene is left open where the match is weak. The listing skips clone size in some rows; elsewhere it reads once, few, many or a size class.

clone_size: NA; v_call: TRBV28; j_call: TRBJ2-4; cdr3_length: 14; d_call: NA; cdr3_aa: CATRDNRAKNIQYF; cdr3_nt: TGTGCCACCCGGGACAACCGAGCCAAAAACATTCAGTACTTC
clone_size: NA; v_call: TRBV4-2; j_call: TRBJ2-1; cdr3_length: 16; d_call: NA; cdr3_aa: CASSQTTQKLGNEQFF; cdr3_nt: TGTGCCAGCAGCCAGACTACGCAAAAGCTCGGCAATGAGCAGTTCTTC
clone_size: few; v_call: TRBV3-1/TRBV3-2; j_call: TRBJ1-2; cdr3_length: 12; d_call: NA; cdr3_aa: CASSQDTGGYTF; cdr3_nt: TGTGCCAGCAGCCAAGATACCGGGGGCTACACCTTC
clone_size: NA; v_call: TRBV6-5; j_call: TRBJ1-5; cdr3_length: 13; d_call: TRBD1; cdr3_aa: CASSSTGGQPQHF; cdr3_nt: TGTGCCAGCAGCTCGACAGGGGGTCAGCCCCAGCATTTT
clone_size: NA; v_call: TRBV5-1; j_call: TRBJ2-7; cdr3_length: 15; d_call: NA; cdr3_aa: CASSSEGVLSKEQYF; cdr3_nt: TGCGCCAGCAGCTCCGAAGGGGTTCTGTCGAAGGAGCAGTACTTC
clone_size: once; v_call: TRBV5-1; j_call: TRBJ1-4; cdr3_length: 20; d_call: TRBD1; cdr3_aa: CASSLAGQGVLRLSNEKLFF; cdr3_nt: TGCGCCAGCAGCTTGGCCGGACAGGGGGTTTTGAGATTGTCTAATGAAAAACTGTTTTTT
clone_size: NA; v_call: TRBV6-6; j_call: TRBJ1-4; cdr3_length: 16; d_call: TRBD1; cdr3_aa: CASSYPQTGLSEKLFF; cdr3_nt: TGTGCCAGCAGTTATCCCCAGACAGGGCTCTCTGAAAAACTGTTTTTT
clone_size: NA; v_call: TRBV3-1/TRBV3-2; j_call: TRBJ2-7; cdr3_length: 13; d_call: NA; cdr3_aa: CASSPWGPYEQYF; cdr3_nt: TGTGCCAGCAGCCCATGGGGCCCCTACGAGCAGTACTTC
clone_size: NA; v_call: TRBV27; j_call: TRBJ2-2; cdr3_length: 12; d_call: NA; cdr3_aa: CASSLAGGELFF; cdr3_nt: TGTGCCAGCAGCCTAGCCGGGGGGGAGCTGTTTTTT
clone_size: NA; v_call: TRBV28; j_call: TRBJ1-1; cdr3_length: 12; d_call: NA; cdr3_aa: CATIKRRVEAFF; cdr3_nt: TGTGCCACTATTAAAAGGAGGGTTGAAGCTTTCTTT
clone_size: NA; v_call: TRBV5-1; j_call: TRBJ2-6; cdr3_length: 14; d_call: NA; cdr3_aa: CASSRAAGANVLTF; cdr3_nt: TGCGCCAGCAGCCGAGCCGCTGGGGCCAACGTCCTGACTTTC
clone_size: few; v_call: TRBV29-1; j_call: TRBJ1-1; cdr3_length: 11; d_call: NA; cdr3_aa: CSVNRGTEAFF; cdr3_nt: TGCAGCGTTAATAGGGGGACTGAAGCTTTCTTT
clone_size: NA; v_call: TRBV10-2; j_call: TRBJ2-2; cdr3_length: 14; d_call: NA; cdr3_aa: CASRWGGGPGELFF; cdr3_nt: TGCGCCAGTCGGTGGGGCGGAGGGCCCGGGGAGCTGTTTTTT
clone_size: NA; v_call: TRBV4-1; j_call: TRBJ2-7; cdr3_length: 15; d_call: NA; cdr3_aa: CASSHSGINGYEQYF; cdr3_nt: TGCGCCAGCAGCCATTCCGGGATTAACGGCTACGAGCAGTACTTC
clone_size: NA; v_call: TRBV9; j_call: TRBJ2-1; cdr3_length: 15; d_call: NA; cdr3_aa: CASSPGGGPHGEQFF; cdr3_nt: TGTGCCAGCAGCCCGGGAGGGGGCCCGCATGGAGAGCAGTTCTTC
clone_size: NA; v_call: TRBV14; j_call: TRBJ1-2; cdr3_length: 13; d_call: NA; cdr3_aa: CASSRGHLYGYTF; cdr3_nt: TGTGCCAGCAGCCGGGGGCACCTCTATGGCTACACCTTC
clone_size: NA; v_call: TRBV4-1; j_call: TRBJ1-4; cdr3_length: 15; d_call: NA; cdr3_aa: CASSQNREGNEKLFF; cdr3_nt: TGCGCCAGCAGCCAAAACAGGGAAGGTAATGAAAAACTGTTTTTT
clone_size: NA; v_call: TRBV6-1; j_call: TRBJ2-2; cdr3_length: 18; d_call: TRBD2; cdr3_aa: CASSEFGGGLPNTGELFF; cdr3_nt: TGTGCCAGCAGTGAATTTGGGGGAGGGCTGCCGAACACCGGGGAGCTGTTTTTT
clone_size: NA; v_call: TRBV28; j_call: TRBJ1-2; cdr3_length: 14; d_call: TRBD1; cdr3_aa: CASSLAGGSYGYTF; cdr3_nt: TGTGCCAGCAGTCTCGCAGGGGGCTCGTATGGCTACACCTTC
clone_size: NA; v_call: TRBV5-6; j_call: TRBJ1-5; cdr3_length: 16; d_call: TRBD1; cdr3_aa: CASSSVGEGQYQPQHF; cdr3_nt: TGTGCCAGCAGCTCCGTGGGAGAGGGACAGTATCAGCCCCAGCATTTT
clone_size: NA; v_call: TRBV28; j_call: TRBJ1-4; cdr3_length: 14; d_call: TRBD1; cdr3_aa: CASSLPGQDEKLFF; cdr3_nt: TGTGCCAGCAGTCTACCGGGACAGGATGAAAAACTGTTTTTT
clone_size: NA; v_call: TRBV19; j_call: TRBJ2-1; cdr3_length: 17; d_call: NA; cdr3_aa: CASRPTTTLMTNNEQFF; cdr3_nt: TGTGCCAGTAGGCCGACCACGACGCTTATGACTAACAATGAGCAGTTCTTC
clone_size: NA; v_call: TRBV29-1; j_call: TRBJ1-2; cdr3_length: 16; d_call: TRBD1; cdr3_aa: CSVEQRTGGASYGYTF; cdr3_nt: TGCAGCGTTGAACAACGGACAGGGGGCGCCTCCTATGGCTACACCTTC
clone_size: NA; v_call: TRBV6-5; j_call: TRBJ1-1; cdr3_length: 14; d_call: TRBD1; cdr3_aa: CASMETGGSTEAFF; cdr3_nt: TGTGCCAGCATGGAGACAGGGGGTAGCACTGAAGCTTTCTTT
clone_size: NA; v_call: TRBV6-2/TRBV6-3; j_call: TRBJ1-2; cdr3_length: 13; d_call: NA; cdr3_aa: CASSLQGAYGYTF; cdr3_nt: TGTGCCAGCAGTTTACAGGGAGCCTATGGCTACACCTTC
clone_size: NA; v_call: TRBV6-5; j_call: TRBJ2-2; cdr3_length: 13; d_call: NA; cdr3_aa: CASRLSFSGELFF; cdr3_nt: TGTGCCAGCAGACTAAGTTTTTCAGGGGAGCTGTTTTTT
clone_size: once; v_call: TRBV7-2; j_call: TRBJ2-7; cdr3_length: 15; d_call: TRBD1; cdr3_aa: CASSRDRGASYEQYF; cdr3_nt: TGTGCCAGCAGTCGTGACAGGGGCGCCTCCTACGAGCAGTACTTC
clone_size: NA; v_call: TRBV10-3; j_call: TRBJ1-1; cdr3_length: 14; d_call: NA; cdr3_aa: CAISELGGDTEAFF; cdr3_nt: TGTGCCATCAGTGAACTGGGCGGGGACACTGAAGCTTTCTTT
clone_size: medium-sized; v_call: TRBV4-1; j_call: TRBJ1-2; cdr3_length: 13; d_call: NA; cdr3_aa: CASSQESNYGYTF; cdr3_nt: TGCGCCAGCAGCCAAGAGAGTAACTATGGCTACACCTTC
clone_size: NA; v_call: TRBV14; j_call: TRBJ1-4; cdr3_length: 12; d_call: TRBD1; cdr3_aa: CASSWDSGKLFF; cdr3_nt: TGTGCCAGCAGCTGGGACAGTGGGAAACTGTTTTTT
clone_size: few; v_call: TRBV11-2; j_call: TRBJ1-2; cdr3_length: 11; d_call: NA; cdr3_aa: CASSSGFGYTF; cdr3_nt: TGTGCCAGCAGCTCAGGGTTTGGCTACACCTTC
clone_size: NA; v_call: TRBV28; j_call: TRBJ1-2; cdr3_length: 16; d_call: TRBD1; cdr3_aa: CASTGQGNQGNYGYTF; cdr3_nt: TGTGCCAGCACGGGACAGGGGAACCAAGGGAACTATGGCTACACCTTC
clone_size: NA; v_call: TRBV4-3; j_call: TRBJ2-3; cdr3_length: 15; d_call: NA; cdr3_aa: CASSQDRLGTDTQYF; cdr3_nt: TGCGCCAGCAGCCAAGATCGATTAGGCACAGATACGCAGTATTTT
clone_size: NA; v_call: TRBV10-3; j_call: TRBJ1-1; cdr3_length: 15; d_call: TRBD1; cdr3_aa: CASAKGQGAETEAFF; cdr3_nt: TGTGCCAGCGCTAAGGGACAGGGGGCTGAGACTGAAGCTTTCTTT
clone_size: NA; v_call: TRBV4-2; j_call: TRBJ2-5; cdr3_length: 14; d_call: NA; cdr3_aa: CASSQESRQETQYF; cdr3_nt: TGTGCCAGCAGCCAAGAGTCCAGGCAAGAGACCCAGTACTTC
clone_size: NA; v_call: TRBV5-4; j_call: TRBJ2-1; cdr3_length: 15; d_call: TRBD1; cdr3_aa: CASSLGHRGHNEQFF; cdr3_nt: TGTGCCAGCAGCTTGGGTCACAGGGGGCACAATGAGCAGTTCTTC
clone_size: few; v_call: TRBV29-1; j_call: TRBJ2-3; cdr3_length: 11; d_call: NA; cdr3_aa: CSVASTDTQYF; cdr3_nt: TGCAGCGTGGCTAGCACAGATACGCAGTATTTT
clone_size: few; v_call: TRBV11-1; j_call: TRBJ2-2; cdr3_length: 15; d_call: NA; cdr3_aa: CASSQGGVSTGELFF; cdr3_nt: TGTGCCAGCAGTCAGGGGGGAGTTAGCACCGGGGAGCTGTTTTTT
clone_size: NA; v_call: TRBV6-6; j_call: TRBJ1-6; cdr3_length: 13; d_call: TRBD1; cdr3_aa: CASSSGQGAPLHF; cdr3_nt: TGTGCCAGCAGCTCGGGACAGGGGGCACCCCTCCACTTT
clone_size: NA; v_call: TRBV11-2; j_call: TRBJ1-1; cdr3_length: 19; d_call: TRBD1; cdr3_aa: CASSPRDRVDGKLNTEAFF; cdr3_nt: TGTGCCAGCAGCCCCCGCGACAGGGTCGATGGTAAACTGAACACTGAAGCTTTCTTT
clone_size: NA; v_call: TRBV6-5; j_call: TRBJ1-1; cdr3_length: 15; d_call: TRBD1; cdr3_aa: CASSSRRQGGTEAFF; cdr3_nt: TGTGCCAGCAGTTCCCGGCGTCAGGGGGGCACTGAAGCTTTCTTT